This TCR beta chain was profiled in a study of immune evolution from preneoplasia to lung adenocarcinoma. Trimming shortened V by 3 bases and J by 4 bases, and 7 bases separated the two germline ends. Germline assignment: CDR1 KGHSH and CDR2 LQKENI. The CDR3 is 13 residues long. General study results and limits: Highest clonality occurred in KRAS-mutant, not EGFR-mutant or double wild-type, nodules.

Of note for this clone: Its target is not known.

This table comes from immunoSEQ multiplex PCR, and its TCRdb copy is limited to in-frame clones, with some not included. The top ten hold 3% to 3.5% of the sample, which has thousands of clones, roughly 80% seen once. Resections took place in Japan or China from the mid-2010s to the late 2010s. The sample taken for sequencing was FFPE lung adenocarcinoma in situ tissue. The TCR comes from an older donor with lung adenocarcinoma. The rearrangement links TRBV18 to TRBJ1-5; possibly TRBD1 for D (5 bases). The CDR3 loop is CASSPDRNQPQHF. The CDR3 bases are TGTGCCAGCTCACCCGACAGAAATCAGCCCCAGCATTTT.